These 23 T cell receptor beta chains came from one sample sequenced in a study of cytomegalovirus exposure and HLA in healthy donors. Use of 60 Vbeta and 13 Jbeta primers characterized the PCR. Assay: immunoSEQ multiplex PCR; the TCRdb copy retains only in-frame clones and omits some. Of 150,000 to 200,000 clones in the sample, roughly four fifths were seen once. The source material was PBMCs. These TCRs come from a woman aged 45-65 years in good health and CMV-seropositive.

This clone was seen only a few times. The CDR3 coding sequence is TGTGCCAGCAGTGGGGATACAGGGGGTCACATGAACACTGAAGCTTTCTTT. Translation: CASSGDTGGHMNTEAFF. The chain couples TRBV6-1 to TRBJ1-1; the match to TRBD1 covers 8 bases. V was clipped by 4 bases and J by 0 bases; unmatched bases: 10. Germline-derived CDR1 and CDR2 are MNHNS and SASEGT. This CDR3 spans 17 amino acids.

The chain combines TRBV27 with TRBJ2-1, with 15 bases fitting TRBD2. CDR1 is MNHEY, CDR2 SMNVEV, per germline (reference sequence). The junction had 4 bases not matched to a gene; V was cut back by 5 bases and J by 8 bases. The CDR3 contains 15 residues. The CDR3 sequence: CASSRTSGGAYEQFF. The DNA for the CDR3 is TGTGCCAGCAGTAGGACTAGCGGGGGGGCTTATGAGCAGTTCTTC.

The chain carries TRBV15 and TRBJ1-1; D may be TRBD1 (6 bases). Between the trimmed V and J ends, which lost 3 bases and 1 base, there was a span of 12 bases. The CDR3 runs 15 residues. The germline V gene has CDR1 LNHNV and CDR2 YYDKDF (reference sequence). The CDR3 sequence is CATSSTRGRNTEAFF. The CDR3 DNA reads TGTGCCACCAGCAGCACCAGGGGACGGAACACTGAAGCTTTCTTT.

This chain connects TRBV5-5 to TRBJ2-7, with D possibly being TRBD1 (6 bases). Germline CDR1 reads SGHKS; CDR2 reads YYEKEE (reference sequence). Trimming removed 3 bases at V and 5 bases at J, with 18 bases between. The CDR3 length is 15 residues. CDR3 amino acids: CASSSYRVMSDEQYF. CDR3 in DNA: TGTGCCAGCAGCTCATACAGGGTTATGAGCGACGAGCAGTACTTC.

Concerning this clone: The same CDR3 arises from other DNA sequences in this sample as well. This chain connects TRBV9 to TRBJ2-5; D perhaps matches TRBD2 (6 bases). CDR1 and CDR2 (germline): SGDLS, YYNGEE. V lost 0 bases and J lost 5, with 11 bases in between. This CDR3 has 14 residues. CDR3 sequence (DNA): TGTGCCAGCAGCGTAGCGGGCGGGGCCGAGACCCAGTACTTC. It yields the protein CASSVAGGAETQYF.

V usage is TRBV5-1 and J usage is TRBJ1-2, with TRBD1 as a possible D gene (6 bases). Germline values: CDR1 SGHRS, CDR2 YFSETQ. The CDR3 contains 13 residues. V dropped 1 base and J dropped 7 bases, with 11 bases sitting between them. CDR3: CASSLSGEVGYTF. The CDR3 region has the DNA TGCGCCAGCAGCTTGTCAGGGGAAGTTGGCTACACCTTC.

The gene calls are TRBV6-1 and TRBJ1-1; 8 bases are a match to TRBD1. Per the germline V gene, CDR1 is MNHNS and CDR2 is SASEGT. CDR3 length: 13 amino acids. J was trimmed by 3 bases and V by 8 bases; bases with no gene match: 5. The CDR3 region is CASGYRGDTEAFF. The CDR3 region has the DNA TGTGCCAGCGGCTACAGGGGGGACACTGAAGCTTTCTTT.

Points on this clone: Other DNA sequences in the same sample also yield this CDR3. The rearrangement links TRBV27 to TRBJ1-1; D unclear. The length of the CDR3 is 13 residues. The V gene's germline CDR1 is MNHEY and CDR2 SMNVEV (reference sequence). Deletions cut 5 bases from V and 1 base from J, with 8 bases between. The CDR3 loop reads CASSLAGNTEAFF. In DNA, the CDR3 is TGTGCCAGCAGTCTGGCTGGGAACACTGAAGCTTTCTTT.

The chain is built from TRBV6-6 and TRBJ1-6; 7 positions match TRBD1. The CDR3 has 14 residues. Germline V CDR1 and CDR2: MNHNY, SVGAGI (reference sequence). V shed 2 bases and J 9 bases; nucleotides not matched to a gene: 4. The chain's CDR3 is CASSYGAGGSPLHF. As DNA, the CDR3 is TGTGCCAGCAGTTACGGCGCAGGGGGTTCACCCCTCCACTTT.

The CDR3, as DNA: TGTGCCAGCAGCCGGAGGGGCAGGGAGAACACTGAAGCTTTCTTT. It encodes CASSRRGRENTEAFF. This chain links TRBV7-9 with TRBJ1-1, with D possibly being TRBD1 (5 bases). The V gene's germline CDR1 is SEHNR and CDR2 FQNEAQ (reference sequence). This CDR3 region has 15 residues. The V end was cut by 5 bases, the J end by 1 base, with 14 bases between.

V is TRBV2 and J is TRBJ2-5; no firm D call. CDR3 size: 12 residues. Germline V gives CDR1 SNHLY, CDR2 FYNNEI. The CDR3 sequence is CATRPEGETQYF. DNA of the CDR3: TGTGCTACCAGGCCTGAAGGAGAGACCCAGTACTTC. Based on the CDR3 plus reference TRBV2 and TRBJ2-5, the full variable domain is EPEVTQTPSHQVTQMGQEVILRCVPISNHLYFYWYRQILGQKVEFLVSFYNNEISEKSEIFDDQFSVERPDGSNFTLKIRSTKLEDSAMYFCATRPEGETQYFGPGTRLLVL.

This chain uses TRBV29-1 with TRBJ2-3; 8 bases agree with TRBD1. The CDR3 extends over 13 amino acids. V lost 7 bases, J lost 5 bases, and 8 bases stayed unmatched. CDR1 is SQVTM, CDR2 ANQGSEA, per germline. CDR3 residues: CSATTGVEDTQYF. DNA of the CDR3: TGCAGCGCAACGACAGGGGTGGAAGATACGCAGTATTTT.

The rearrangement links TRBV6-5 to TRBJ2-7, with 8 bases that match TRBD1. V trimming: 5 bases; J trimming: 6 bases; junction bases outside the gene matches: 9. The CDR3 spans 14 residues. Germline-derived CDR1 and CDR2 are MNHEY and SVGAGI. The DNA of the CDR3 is TGTGCCAGCAGTCGGGGGCAGGGGGCCGGCGAGCAGTACTTC. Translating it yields CASSRGQGAGEQYF.

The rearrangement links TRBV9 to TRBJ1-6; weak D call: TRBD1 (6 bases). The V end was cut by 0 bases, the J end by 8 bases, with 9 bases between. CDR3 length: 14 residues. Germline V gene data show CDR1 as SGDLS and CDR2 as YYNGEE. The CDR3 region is CASSVEQGYSPLHF. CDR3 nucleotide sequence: TGTGCCAGCAGCGTAGAACAGGGTTATTCACCCCTCCACTTT.

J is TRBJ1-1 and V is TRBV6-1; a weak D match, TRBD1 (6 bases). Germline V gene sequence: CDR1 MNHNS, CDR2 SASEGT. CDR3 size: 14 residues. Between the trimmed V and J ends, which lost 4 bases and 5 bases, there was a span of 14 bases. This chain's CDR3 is CASSASGAWTEAFF. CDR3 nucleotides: TGTGCCAGCAGTGCGTCAGGGGCTTGGACTGAAGCTTTCTTT.

CDR3 residues: CASSSHNTGGSLSYNEQFF. In DNA form, the CDR3 reads TGTGCCAGCAGCTCACACAACACAGGGGGCAGTTTGTCCTACAATGAGCAGTTCTTC. V usage is TRBV7-6 and J usage is TRBJ2-1; TRBD1 matches at 9 bases. The J segment lost 1 base and the V segment lost 4 bases, leaving 14 bases of the junction unmatched. The CDR3 covers 19 residues. Per the germline V gene, CDR1 is SGHVS and CDR2 is FNYEAQ.

The CDR3 loop reads CASSRQGAGGTQYF. The DNA of the CDR3 is TGTGCCAGCAGTAGACAGGGGGCAGGGGGTACGCAGTATTTT. This chain connects TRBV6-5 to TRBJ2-3, with 10 bases that match TRBD1. The germline V gene encodes CDR1 MNHEY and CDR2 SVGAGI. CDR3 length: 14 amino acids. V lost 5 bases to trimming and J lost 8 bases; unmatched junction nucleotides: 7.

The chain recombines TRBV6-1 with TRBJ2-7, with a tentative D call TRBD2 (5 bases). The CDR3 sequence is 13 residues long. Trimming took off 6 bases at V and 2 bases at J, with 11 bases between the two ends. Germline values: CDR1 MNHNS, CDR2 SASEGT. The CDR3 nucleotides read TGTGCCAGCAGGAGGGCCGGCCCCTACGAGCAGTACTTC. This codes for CASRRAGPYEQYF.

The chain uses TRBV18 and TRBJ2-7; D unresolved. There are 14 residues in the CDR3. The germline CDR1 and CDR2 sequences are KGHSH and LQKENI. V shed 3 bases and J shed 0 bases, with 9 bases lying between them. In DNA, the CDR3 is TGTGCCAGCTCACCGCTCGTCGGCTCCTACGAGCAGTACTTC. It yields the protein CASSPLVGSYEQYF. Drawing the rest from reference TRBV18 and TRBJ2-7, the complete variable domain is NAGVMQNPRHLVRRRGQEARLRCSPMKGHSHVYWYRQLPEEGLKFMVYLQKENIIDESGMPKERFSAEFPKEGPSILRIQQVVRGDSAAYFCASSPLVGSYEQYFGPGTRLTVT.

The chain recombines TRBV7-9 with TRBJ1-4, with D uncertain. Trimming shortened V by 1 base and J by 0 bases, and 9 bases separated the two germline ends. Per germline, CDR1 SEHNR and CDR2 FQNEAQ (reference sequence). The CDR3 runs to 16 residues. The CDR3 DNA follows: TGTGCCAGCAGCTTAGGTGGGCTAACAACTAATGAAAAACTGTTTTTT. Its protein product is CASSLGGLTTNEKLFF.

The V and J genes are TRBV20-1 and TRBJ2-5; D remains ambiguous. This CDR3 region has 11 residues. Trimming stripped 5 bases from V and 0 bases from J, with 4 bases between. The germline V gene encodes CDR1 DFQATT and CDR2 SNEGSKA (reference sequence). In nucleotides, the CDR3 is TGCAGTGCTCTGTACCAAGAGACCCAGTACTTC. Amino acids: CSALYQETQYF.

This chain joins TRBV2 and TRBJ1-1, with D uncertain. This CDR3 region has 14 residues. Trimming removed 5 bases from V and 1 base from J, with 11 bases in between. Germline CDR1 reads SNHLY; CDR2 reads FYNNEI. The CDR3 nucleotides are TGTGCCAGCAGTCTCGATGAGGCGAACACTGAAGCTTTCTTT. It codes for CASSLDEANTEAFF.

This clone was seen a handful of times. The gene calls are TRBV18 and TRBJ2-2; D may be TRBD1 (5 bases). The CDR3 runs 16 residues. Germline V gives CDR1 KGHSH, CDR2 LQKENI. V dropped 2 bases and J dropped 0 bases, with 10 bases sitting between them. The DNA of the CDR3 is TGTGCCAGCTCACCATTAACAGGAGCGAACACCGGGGAGCTGTTTTTT. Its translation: CASSPLTGANTGELFF.